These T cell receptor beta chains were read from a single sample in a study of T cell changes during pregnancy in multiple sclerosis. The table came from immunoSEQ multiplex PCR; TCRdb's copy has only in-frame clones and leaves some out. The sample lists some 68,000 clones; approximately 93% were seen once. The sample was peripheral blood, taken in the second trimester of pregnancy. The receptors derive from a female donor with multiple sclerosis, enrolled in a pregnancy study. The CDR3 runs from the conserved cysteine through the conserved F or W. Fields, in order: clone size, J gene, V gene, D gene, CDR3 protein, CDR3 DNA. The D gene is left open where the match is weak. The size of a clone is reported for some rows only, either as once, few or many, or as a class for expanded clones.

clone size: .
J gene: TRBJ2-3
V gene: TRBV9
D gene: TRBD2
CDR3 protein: CASGTSGNTDTQYF
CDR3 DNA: TGTGCCAGCGGTACTAGCGGGAACACAGATACGCAGTATTTT

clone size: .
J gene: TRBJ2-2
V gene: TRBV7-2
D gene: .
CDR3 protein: CASSRLAVNTGELFF
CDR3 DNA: TGTGCCAGCAGCCGCTTAGCGGTAAACACCGGGGAGCTGTTTTTT

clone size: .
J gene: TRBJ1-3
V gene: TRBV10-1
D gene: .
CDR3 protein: CASSVGSGNTIYF
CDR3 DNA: TGCGCCAGCAGTGTTGGGAGTGGAAACACCATATATTTT

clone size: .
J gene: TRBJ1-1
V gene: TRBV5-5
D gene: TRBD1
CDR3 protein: CASSSSSGTGASEAFF
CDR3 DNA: TGTGCCAGCAGCTCGTCTTCCGGGACAGGGGCGTCTGAAGCTTTCTTT

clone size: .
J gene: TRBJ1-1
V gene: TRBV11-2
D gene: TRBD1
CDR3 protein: CASSLVGTGGALGGAFF
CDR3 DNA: TGTGCCAGCAGCTTAGTGGGGACAGGGGGCGCGTTGGGGGGAGCTTTCTTT

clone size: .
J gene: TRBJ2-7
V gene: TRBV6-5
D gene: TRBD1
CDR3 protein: CASSLDRDRGYEQYF
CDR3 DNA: TGTGCCAGCAGTCTCGACCGGGACAGGGGGTACGAGCAGTACTTC

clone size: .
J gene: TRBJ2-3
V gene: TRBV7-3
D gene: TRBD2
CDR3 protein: CASSIAGDTQYF
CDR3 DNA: TGTGCCAGCAGCATAGCGGGGGATACGCAGTATTTT

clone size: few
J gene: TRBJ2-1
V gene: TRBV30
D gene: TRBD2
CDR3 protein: CAWSEGTSGIYNEQFF
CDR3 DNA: TGTGCCTGGAGTGAGGGGACTAGCGGAATTTACAATGAGCAGTTCTTC

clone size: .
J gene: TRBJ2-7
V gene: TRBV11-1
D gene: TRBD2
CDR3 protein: CASSFSGGSSYEQYF
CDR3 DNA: TGTGCCAGCAGCTTTAGCGGGGGGAGCTCCTACGAGCAGTACTTC

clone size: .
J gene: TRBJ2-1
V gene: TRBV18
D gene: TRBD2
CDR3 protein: CASSPTSGVYNEQFF
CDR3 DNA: TGTGCCAGCTCACCAACTAGCGGGGTCTACAATGAGCAGTTCTTC

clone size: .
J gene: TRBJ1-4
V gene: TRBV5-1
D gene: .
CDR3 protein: CASSPGWGLNEKLFF
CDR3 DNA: TGCGCCAGCAGCCCGGGATGGGGTCTTAATGAAAAACTGTTTTTT

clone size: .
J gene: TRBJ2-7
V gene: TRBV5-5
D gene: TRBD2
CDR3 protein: CASSEGLADPSYEQYF
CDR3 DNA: TGTGCCAGCAGCGAGGGACTAGCGGATCCATCCTACGAGCAGTACTTC

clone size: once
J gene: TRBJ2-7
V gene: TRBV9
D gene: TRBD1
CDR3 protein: CASSANAGTGEFYEQYF
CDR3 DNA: TGTGCCAGCAGCGCCAATGCCGGGACAGGGGAGTTTTACGAGCAGTACTTC

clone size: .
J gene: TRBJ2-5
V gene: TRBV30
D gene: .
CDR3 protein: CAWSLDSQETQYF
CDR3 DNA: TGTGCCTGGAGCCTGGACAGTCAAGAGACCCAGTACTTC

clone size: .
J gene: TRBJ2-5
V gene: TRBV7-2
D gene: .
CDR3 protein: CASSLLAGRIQETQYF
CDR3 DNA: TGTGCCAGCAGCTTACTGGCGGGAAGGATTCAAGAGACCCAGTACTTC

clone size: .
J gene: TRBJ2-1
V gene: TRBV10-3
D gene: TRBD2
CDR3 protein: CAIRLAGDVNEQFF
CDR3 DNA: TGTGCCATCCGGCTAGCGGGAGATGTCAATGAGCAGTTCTTC

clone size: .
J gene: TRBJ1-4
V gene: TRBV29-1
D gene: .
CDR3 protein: CSVEDGRQATNEKLFF
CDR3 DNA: TGCAGCGTTGAAGACGGACGACAGGCAACTAATGAAAAACTGTTTTTT

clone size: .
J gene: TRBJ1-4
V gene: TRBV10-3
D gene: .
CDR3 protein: CAISVRQVDATNEKLFF
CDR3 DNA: TGTGCCATCAGTGTGCGACAGGTCGACGCAACTAATGAAAAACTGTTTTTT

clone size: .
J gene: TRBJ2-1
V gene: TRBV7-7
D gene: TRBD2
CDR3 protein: CASSPREGGTISEQFF
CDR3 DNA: TGTGCCAGCAGCCCCCGGGAGGGGGGGACGATAAGTGAGCAGTTCTTC

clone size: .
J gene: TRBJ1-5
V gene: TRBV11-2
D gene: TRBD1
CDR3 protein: CASSLTGSHQPQHF
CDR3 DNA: TGTGCCAGCAGCTTGACAGGGTCTCATCAGCCCCAGCATTTT

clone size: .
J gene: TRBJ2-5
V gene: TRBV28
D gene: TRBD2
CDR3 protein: CASSSLSGRRETQYF
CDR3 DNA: TGTGCCAGCAGTTCCCTTAGCGGGAGGAGGGAGACCCAGTACTTC

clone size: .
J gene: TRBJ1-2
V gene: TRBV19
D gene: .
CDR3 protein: CASTWGGPSIGYTF
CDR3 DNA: TGTGCCAGTACCTGGGGGGGCCCCTCTATCGGCTACACCTTC

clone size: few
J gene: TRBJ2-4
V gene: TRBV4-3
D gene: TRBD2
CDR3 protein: CASSPRTGPWGGGANIQYF
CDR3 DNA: TGCGCCAGCAGCCCAAGGACAGGCCCCTGGGGCGGGGGGGCGAACATTCAGTACTTC

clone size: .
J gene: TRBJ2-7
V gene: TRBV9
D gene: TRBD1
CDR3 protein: CASSENRGVLWYEQYF
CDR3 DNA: TGTGCCAGCAGCGAGAACAGGGGGGTATTATGGTACGAGCAGTACTTC

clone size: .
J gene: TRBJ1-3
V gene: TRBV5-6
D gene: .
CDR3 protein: CASSLETVSGNTIYF
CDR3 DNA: TGTGCCAGCAGCCTCGAGACAGTCTCTGGAAACACCATATATTTT

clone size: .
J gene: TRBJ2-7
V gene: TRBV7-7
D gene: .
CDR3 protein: CASSLAAGPLYEQYF
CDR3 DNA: TGTGCCAGCAGCTTGGCGGCAGGGCCCTTGTACGAGCAGTACTTC

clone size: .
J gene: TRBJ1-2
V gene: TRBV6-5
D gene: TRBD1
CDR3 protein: CASSYGWDRGYTF
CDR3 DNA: TGTGCCAGCAGTTACGGTTGGGACAGGGGCTACACCTTC

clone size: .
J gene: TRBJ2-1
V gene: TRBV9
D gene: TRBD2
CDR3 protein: CASSVAGGTYNEQFF
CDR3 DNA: TGTGCCAGCAGCGTAGCGGGGGGGACCTACAATGAGCAGTTCTTC